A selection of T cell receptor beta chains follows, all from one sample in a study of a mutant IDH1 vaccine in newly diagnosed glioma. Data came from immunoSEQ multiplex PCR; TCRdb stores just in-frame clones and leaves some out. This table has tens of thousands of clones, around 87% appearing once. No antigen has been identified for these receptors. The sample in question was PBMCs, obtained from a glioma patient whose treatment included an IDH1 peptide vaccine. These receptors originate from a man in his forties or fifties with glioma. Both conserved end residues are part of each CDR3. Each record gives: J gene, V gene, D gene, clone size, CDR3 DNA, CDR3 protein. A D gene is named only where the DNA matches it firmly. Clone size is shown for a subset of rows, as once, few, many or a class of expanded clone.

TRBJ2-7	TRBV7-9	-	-	TGTGCCAGCAGCTTAATGGACTCGGAGTCCTACGAGCAGTACTTC	CASSLMDSESYEQYF
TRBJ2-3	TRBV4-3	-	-	TGCGCCAGCAGCCAAGATCGGCGGAGCACAGATACGCAGTATTTT	CASSQDRRSTDTQYF
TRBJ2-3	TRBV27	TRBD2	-	TGTGCCAGCAGTATGATGGCTAGCGGGAGGACTACGCAGTATTTT	CASSMMASGRTTQYF
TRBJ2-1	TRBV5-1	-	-	TGCGCCAGCAGCTTGGACCCGAACAATGAGCAGTTCTTC	CASSLDPNNEQFF
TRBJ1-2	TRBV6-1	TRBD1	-	TGTGCCAGCAGTGACCCGGGACAGGGGTTCGGCTATGGCTACACCTTC	CASSDPGQGFGYGYTF
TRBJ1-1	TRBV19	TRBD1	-	TGTGCCAGTAGCGGATTGACAGGGGGGAACACTGAAGCTTTCTTT	CASSGLTGGNTEAFF
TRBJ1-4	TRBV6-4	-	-	TGTGCCAGCAGGGTAACAGGGATGAATGAAAAACTGTTTTTT	CASRVTGMNEKLFF
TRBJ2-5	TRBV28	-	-	TGTGCCAGCAGGGAGGGGTACCAAGAGACCCAGTACTTC	CASREGYQETQYF
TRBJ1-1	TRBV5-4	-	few	TGTGCCAGCAGCTTGGGGGGAGGGGGAAGGAACACTGAAGCTTTCTTT	CASSLGGGGRNTEAFF
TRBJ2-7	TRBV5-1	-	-	TGCGCCAGCAGCTCCGAGGGTAGGGGCTACGAGCAGTACTTC	CASSSEGRGYEQYF
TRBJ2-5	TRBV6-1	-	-	TGTGCCAGCAGTGAAGTGGGCTTCGAATGGAGAGAGACCCAGTACTTC	CASSEVGFEWRETQYF